This T cell receptor (beta chain) was identified in a study of identical twins. With 2 bases removed from V and 7 bases from J, the gap between germline ends came to 14 bases. Germline CDR1 and CDR2: KGHSH and LQKENI. This CDR3 has 15 residues. One entry per CDR3 protein, called by TCRdb with MiXCR from the 5' RACE reads. The sample records about 500,000 distinct CDR3 sequences, 13% to 15% being singletons. A few counts support this clonotype. These data were also filed under a second study, of yellow fever vaccine responses in identical twins.

V is TRBV18 and J is TRBJ2-2; no clear D. This clonotype was sampled from a woman between 18 and 29 years old in good health. The sequenced sample was CD4+ T cells sorted from blood. Here the CDR3 reads CASSPYSPDVGELFF. CDR3 coding DNA: TGTGCCAGCTCACCATACTCTCCCGACGTCGGGGAGCTGTTTTTT.